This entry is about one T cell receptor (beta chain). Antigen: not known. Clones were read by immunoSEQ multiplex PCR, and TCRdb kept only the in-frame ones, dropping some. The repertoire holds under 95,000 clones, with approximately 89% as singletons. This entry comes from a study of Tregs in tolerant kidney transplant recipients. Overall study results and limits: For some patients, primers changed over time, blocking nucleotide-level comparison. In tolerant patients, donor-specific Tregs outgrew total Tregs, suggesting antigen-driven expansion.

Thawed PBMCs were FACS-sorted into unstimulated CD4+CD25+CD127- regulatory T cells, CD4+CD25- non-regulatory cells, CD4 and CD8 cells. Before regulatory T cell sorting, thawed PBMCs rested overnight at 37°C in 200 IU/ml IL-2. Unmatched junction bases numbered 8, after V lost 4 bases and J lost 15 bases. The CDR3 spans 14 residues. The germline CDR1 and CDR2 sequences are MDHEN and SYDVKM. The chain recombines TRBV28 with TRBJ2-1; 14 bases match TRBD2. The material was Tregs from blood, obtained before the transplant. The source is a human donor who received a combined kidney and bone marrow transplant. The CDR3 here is CASSSGLAGASGFF. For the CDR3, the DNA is TGTGCCAGCAGTTCGGGACTAGCGGGAGCCTCGGGGTTCTTC. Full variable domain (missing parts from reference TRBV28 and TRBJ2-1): DVKVTQSSRYLVKRTGEKVFLECVQDMDHENMFWYRQDPGLGLRLIYFSYDVKMKEKGDIPEGYSVSREKKERFSLILESASTNQTSMYLCASSSGLAGASGFFGPGTRLTVL.